These T cell receptor beta chains were read from a single sample in a study of T cell responses to AZD1222 COVID-19 vaccine. Using immunoSEQ multiplex PCR, the repertoire was profiled, and TCRdb retains in-frame clones only, with some absent. Of 150,000 to 200,000 clones in the sample, about 91% were seen once. The source material was peripheral blood, sampled 28 days after the second AZD1222 dose. These TCRs come from an adult who received the AZD1222 COVID-19 vaccine. Both conserved end residues are part of each CDR3. A D gene is named only where the DNA matches it firmly. Rows give clone size only sometimes, using once, few, many, or a class for an expanded clone.

d_gene	abundance	v_gene	j_gene	CDR3aa	CDR3nt
TRBD1	NA	TRBV19	TRBJ2-6	CASSLQGLSGANVLTF	TGTGCCAGTTCTTTACAGGGGTTATCTGGGGCCAACGTCCTGACTTTC
NA	NA	TRBV5-6	TRBJ1-5	CASSKDGGGKNQPQHF	TGTGCCAGCAGTAAAGACGGAGGGGGTAAAAATCAGCCCCAGCATTTT
NA	NA	TRBV5-1	TRBJ1-6	CASSLETGYNSPLHF	TGCGCCAGCAGCTTGGAAACAGGCTATAATTCACCCCTCCACTTT
NA	once	TRBV19	TRBJ1-2	CASSKGKPYYGYTF	TGTGCCAGTAGTAAGGGAAAGCCGTACTATGGCTACACCTTC
NA	NA	TRBV7-8	TRBJ1-1	CASSLPTANTEAFF	TGTGCCAGCAGCTTACCGACGGCGAACACTGAAGCTTTCTTT
NA	NA	TRBV9	TRBJ1-2	CASTKGGGCTF	TGTGCCAGCACCAAAGGGGGTGGCTGCACCTTC
NA	NA	TRBV18	TRBJ1-3	CASSPADLFNTIYF	TGTGCCAGCTCACCGGCGGACCTATTCAACACCATATATTTT
NA	NA	TRBV6-5	TRBJ1-2	CASSYLRDNYGYTF	TGTGCCAGCAGTTACCTCAGGGACAACTATGGCTACACCTTC
TRBD2	NA	TRBV7-3	TRBJ2-5	CASSPVAGLETQYF	TGTGCCAGCAGCCCTGTAGCGGGGTTAGAGACCCAGTACTTC
TRBD1	NA	TRBV5-1	TRBJ1-1	CASSLQGMNTEAFF	TGCGCCAGCAGCCTACAGGGGATGAACACTGAAGCTTTCTTT
NA	NA	TRBV12-5	TRBJ1-5	CASGLGTPGGNQPQHF	TGTGCTAGTGGTCTCGGGACCCCGGGTGGCAATCAGCCCCAGCATTTT
NA	NA	TRBV29-1	TRBJ1-2	CSVGEDYGYTF	TGCAGCGTTGGAGAAGACTATGGCTACACCTTC
NA	NA	TRBV27	TRBJ1-1	CASRPRVGPNTEAFF	TGTGCCAGCAGGCCCAGGGTTGGACCGAACACTGAAGCTTTCTTT
NA	NA	TRBV5-1	TRBJ1-6	CASSLGQADSPLHF	TGCGCCAGCAGCTTGGGGCAAGCAGATTCACCCCTCCACTTT
NA	NA	TRBV24-1	TRBJ1-1	CATSDLQEGNTEAFF	TGTGCCACCAGTGATTTGCAAGAGGGTAACACTGAAGCTTTCTTT
TRBD1	NA	TRBV27	TRBJ2-7	CASSYGQAGYEQYF	TGTGCCAGCAGTTACGGACAGGCTGGGTACGAGCAGTACTTC
TRBD1	NA	TRBV4-1	TRBJ1-6	CASSYGTEHSPLHF	TGCGCCAGCAGCTACGGGACAGAGCATTCACCCCTCCACTTT
NA	NA	TRBV9	TRBJ1-2	CASSGGGFSNYGYTF	TGTGCCAGCAGCGGAGGGGGGTTCTCAAACTATGGCTACACCTTC
NA	NA	TRBV2	TRBJ2-6	CASSDRAGANVLTF	TGTGCCAGCAGTGACAGGGCTGGGGCCAACGTCCTGACTTTC
NA	once	TRBV6-1	TRBJ2-7	CASSEYVPYEQYF	TGTGCCAGCAGTGAATACGTGCCCTACGAGCAGTACTTC
NA	NA	TRBV15	TRBJ1-1	CATSRDKTEAFF	TGTGCCACCAGCAGAGATAAAACTGAAGCTTTCTTT
NA	NA	TRBV11-2	TRBJ1-1	CASSPSRGLPSTEAFF	TGTGCCAGCAGCCCCTCCAGGGGACTTCCGAGCACTGAAGCTTTCTTT
TRBD1	many	TRBV27	TRBJ2-7	CASSLDRVRHEQYF	TGTGCCAGCAGTTTAGACAGGGTCAGGCACGAGCAGTACTTC
NA	NA	TRBV12-3/TRBV12-4	TRBJ1-1	CASSLGPEAFF	TGTGCCAGCAGTTTGGGCCCAGAAGCTTTCTTT
NA	NA	TRBV19	TRBJ2-7	CASSLERGTGYEQYF	TGTGCCAGTAGCTTAGAGAGGGGGACTGGCTACGAGCAGTACTTC
NA	NA	TRBV2	TRBJ1-2	CASSEYGGLNYGYTF	TGTGCCAGCAGTGAATATGGAGGGCTCAACTATGGCTACACCTTC
NA	NA	TRBV12-3/TRBV12-4	TRBJ1-5	CASSNSNQPQHF	TGTGCCAGCAGCAATAGCAATCAGCCCCAGCATTTT
TRBD1	NA	TRBV6-5	TRBJ2-7	CASSHRQGHSYEQYF	TGTGCCAGCAGTCACAGACAGGGCCACTCCTACGAGCAGTACTTC
TRBD1	NA	TRBV29-1	TRBJ1-1	CSVRTGQDTEAFF	TGCAGCGTCCGGACAGGGCAGGACACTGAAGCTTTCTTT
TRBD2	NA	TRBV6-2/TRBV6-3	TRBJ2-7	CASSPPRGLGSYEQYF	TGTGCCAGCAGCCCCCCTAGGGGACTAGGGTCCTACGAGCAGTACTTC
TRBD1	NA	TRBV30	TRBJ2-3	CAGQTGTMRADTQYF	TGTGCCGGGCAGACAGGGACCATGAGGGCAGATACGCAGTATTTT
NA	NA	TRBV11-2	TRBJ1-2	CASSPMGGHYGYTF	TGTGCCAGCAGCCCTATGGGGGGACACTATGGCTACACCTTC
NA	NA	TRBV3-1/TRBV3-2	TRBJ2-2	CASSKGHPNTGELFF	TGTGCCAGCAGCAAGGGACATCCTAACACCGGGGAGCTGTTTTTT